The 21 T cell receptor beta chains in this list originate from one sample, sequenced in a study of CD8+ T cells in alopecia areata. After isolation, RNA underwent reverse transcription to generate cDNA as the sequencing template. TCRdb keeps only in-frame clones here, not all; method: immunoSEQ multiplex PCR. The sample lists 130,000 or so clones, 45% to 50% occurring once. This material consisted of CD8+ T cells sorted from blood, taken at week 0. The source is a human donor with alopecia areata.

The chain is built from TRBV30 and TRBJ2-5; TRBD1 matches 9 bases. The DNA end lines up better with TRBJ2-7; the J call may be wrong. CDR3 length: 14 residues. Germline V gene data show CDR1 as GTSNPN and CDR2 as SVGIG (reference sequence). The chain's CDR3 is CAWSETGGSYEQYF. CDR3 DNA sequence: TGTGCCTGGAGTGAGACAGGGGGCTCCTACGAGCAGTACTTC.

The chain links TRBV29-1 to TRBJ1-6; 8 bases agree with TRBD1. V gave up 5 bases and J gave up 7 bases; unmatched junction bases: 4. Germline assignment: CDR1 SQVTM and CDR2 ANQGSEA. This CDR3 comprises 13 residues. The CDR3 bases are TGCAGCGTTCTGGACAGGGACAATTCACCCCTCCACTTT. Encoded protein: CSVLDRDNSPLHF. Filled out from reference TRBV29-1 and TRBJ1-6, the complete variable domain reads SAVISQKPSRDICQRGTSLTIQCQVDSQVTMMFWYRQQPGQSLTLIATANQGSEATYESGFVIDKFPISRPNLTFSTLTVSNMSPEDSSIYLCSVLDRDNSPLHFGNGTRLTVT.

This clone was counted between two and nine times. The genes are TRBV27 and TRBJ1-5; 8 positions match TRBD1. J lost 1 base, V lost 6 bases, and 5 bases had no gene match. The CDR3 has 15 amino acids. Looked up from germline, CDR1 is MNHEY and CDR2 is SMNVEV (reference sequence). DNA of the CDR3: TGTGCCAGCAGAGAGGACAGGGCCAGCAATCAGCCCCAGCATTTT. Protein: CASREDRASNQPQHF.

In its sample, this clone was seen a few times. This rearrangement joins TRBV5-6 to TRBJ1-5, with 8 bases that match TRBD1. V shed 7 bases, J shed 5 bases, and the junction held 8 bases outside the gene matches. Germline CDR1 reads SGHDT; CDR2 reads YYEEEE. The CDR3 contains 14 residues. CDR3 amino acids: CASRDRSSDQPQHF. Written as DNA, the CDR3 is TGTGCCAGCCGGGACAGGTCGTCGGATCAGCCCCAGCATTTT.

The chain uses TRBV27 and TRBJ1-5; possibly TRBD1 for D (5 bases). This CDR3 comprises 13 residues. V lost 2 bases to trimming and J lost 6 bases, with 8 bases between them. The germline V gene has CDR1 MNHEY and CDR2 SMNVEV (reference sequence). CDR3 loop: CASSLGGGQPQHF. The CDR3 region has the DNA TGTGCCAGCAGTTTAGGGGGGGGTCAGCCCCAGCATTTT.

J is TRBJ2-7 and V is TRBV30; D remains unclear. The CDR3 is 12 residues long. The germline V gene has CDR1 GTSNPN and CDR2 SVGIG (reference sequence). With 8 bases removed from V and 1 base from J, the gap between germline ends came to 12 bases. CDR3 protein: CALAVGSYEQYF. CDR3 sequence (DNA): TGTGCCCTCGCGGTGGGGTCCTACGAGCAGTACTTC.

Here the CDR3 DNA reads TGTGCCAGCAACTCCGGGACAGGGCGCTACGAGCAGTACTTC. Its translation is CASNSGTGRYEQYF. The J gene is TRBJ2-7, the V gene TRBV2; 9 nucleotides match TRBD1. V lost 7 bases and J lost 3; bases outside the gene matches: 7. CDR1 is SNHLY and CDR2 is FYNNEI in the germline V gene. The CDR3 covers 14 residues.

A few counts support this clone. The rearrangement joins TRBV27 to TRBJ1-6, with D perhaps matching TRBD1 (5 bases). V was shortened by 5 bases and J by 5 bases, with 10 bases between the two germline ends. The CDR3 sequence is 14 residues long. CDR1 is MNHEY, CDR2 SMNVEV, per germline (reference sequence). This CDR3 is CASSTPGHNSPLHF. The CDR3 DNA sequence: TGTGCCAGCAGTACCCCAGGGCATAATTCACCCCTCCACTTT.

The J gene is TRBJ2-7, the V gene TRBV6-5; 9 bases align to TRBD2. V was clipped by 7 bases and J by 7 bases; unmatched bases: 11. The germline gives CDR1 MNHEY, CDR2 SVGAGI. CDR3 length: 14 amino acids. CDR3 protein: CASIPGGGAGEQYF. In DNA form, the CDR3 reads TGTGCCAGCATTCCCGGCGGGGGGGCCGGGGAGCAGTACTTC.

The genes are TRBV4-3 and TRBJ2-5; 7 nucleotides align to TRBD2. Trimming took 4 bases from V and 3 from J; bases not matched to a gene: 2. This CDR3 contains 13 residues. The germline V gene has CDR1 LGHNA and CDR2 YSLEER. CDR3 DNA sequence: TGCGCCAGCAGCCCCACTAGCGAAGAGACCCAGTACTTC. This translates into CASSPTSEETQYF.

This clone was seen only once. This rearrangement joins TRBV27 to TRBJ1-1; D is unclear. Trimming cost V 6 bases and J 0 bases, with 11 bases left between them. The CDR3 totals 14 residues. Per the germline V gene, CDR1 is MNHEY and CDR2 is SMNVEV (reference sequence). In nucleotides, the CDR3 is TGTGCCAGCAGCCGATATCAAATGAACACTGAAGCTTTCTTT. It yields the protein CASSRYQMNTEAFF.

The V gene is TRBV13, the J gene TRBJ2-5; D remains unclear. The CDR3 extends over 12 amino acids. Germline-derived CDR1 and CDR2 are PRHDT and FYEKMQ (reference sequence). V was shortened by 1 base and J by 9 bases, with 9 bases between the two germline ends. The chain's CDR3 is CASSLDPRAQYF. In DNA form, the CDR3 reads TGTGCCAGCAGCTTAGACCCCCGGGCCCAGTACTTC.

For the CDR3, the DNA is TGCGCCAGCAGCCAAGCCCCGGGACAGGGGGTTGAAGATACGCAGTATTTT. Residues: CASSQAPGQGVEDTQYF. V and J are TRBV4-1 and TRBJ2-3; 11 bases fit TRBD1. The CDR3 totals 17 residues. CDR1 and CDR2 from the germline V gene are MGHRA and YSYEKL. After removal of 1 base from V and 5 bases from J, the junction contained 8 bases not matched to a gene.

The V gene is TRBV27, the J gene TRBJ2-7; maybe TRBD2 (6 bases). CDR1 is MNHEY and CDR2 is SMNVEV in the germline V gene (reference sequence). The CDR3 is 12 amino acids. Trimming removed 3 bases from V and 6 bases from J, with 9 bases in between. The CDR3 DNA sequence: TGTGCCAGCAGTTTTTCGGGGGTCGAGCAGTACTTC. Translating gives CASSFSGVEQYF.

The chain carries TRBV13 and TRBJ2-7, with a possible D match to TRBD2 (5 bases). V lost 3 bases and J lost 3, with 9 bases in between. The germline V gene has CDR1 PRHDT and CDR2 FYEKMQ (reference sequence). This CDR3 spans 13 amino acids. Here the CDR3 DNA reads TGTGCCAGCAGCTTCCCCGGGGACTACGAGCAGTACTTC. It encodes CASSFPGDYEQYF.

This chain uses TRBV30 with TRBJ1-2; D is undetermined. Germline V lookup: CDR1 GTSNPN, CDR2 SVGIG (reference sequence). The V gene lost 2 bases and the J gene lost 3 bases, with 7 bases spanning the gap. This CDR3 has 12 amino acids. The CDR3 region is CAWSPYDYGYTF. The CDR3 coding sequence is TGTGCCTGGAGTCCATATGACTATGGCTACACCTTC.

This clone turned up a few times. CDR3: CASSFRSSYEQYF. The CDR3 region has the DNA TGTGCCAGCAGCTTCCGTAGCTCCTACGAGCAGTACTTC. The chain employs TRBV7-9 and TRBJ2-7; no definite D call. CDR1 is SEHNR, CDR2 FQNEAQ, per germline (reference sequence). V was clipped by 3 bases and J by 0 bases, with 6 bases between them. The CDR3 has 13 residues.

The rearrangement links TRBV13 to TRBJ1-6, with D possibly matching TRBD1 (5 bases). Germline CDR1 reads PRHDT; CDR2 reads FYEKMQ (reference sequence). CDR3 length: 14 amino acids. Deletions cut 5 bases from V and 7 bases from J, with 12 bases between. The CDR3 here is CASSLMGPNSPLHF. In nucleotides, the CDR3 is TGTGCCAGCAGCCTTATGGGGCCAAATTCACCCCTCCACTTT.

The chain employs TRBV27 and TRBJ1-1; D is unresolved. Trimming took off 5 bases at V and 1 base at J, with 11 bases between the two ends. The CDR3 extends over 14 amino acids. The germline V gene has CDR1 MNHEY and CDR2 SMNVEV (reference sequence). The DNA for the CDR3 is TGTGCCAGCAGTACATCGATGGGGAACACTGAAGCTTTCTTT. It is translated as CASSTSMGNTEAFF.

The chain recombines TRBV30 with TRBJ1-1; the match to TRBD1 covers 9 bases. Trimming cost V 5 bases and J 7 bases; bases outside gene matches: 8. Germline V gene data show CDR1 as GTSNPN and CDR2 as SVGIG (reference sequence). This CDR3 contains 13 residues. The CDR3, as DNA: TGTGCCTGGGCCACAGGGGGCTTGAATGAAGCTTTCTTT. Its translation: CAWATGGLNEAFF.

Of note for this clone: At one end the junction does not follow the germline gene, possibly because of a read error. This chain joins TRBV29-1 and TRBJ1-2; perhaps TRBD1 as D (6 bases). Germline CDR1 and CDR2: SQVTM and ANQGSEA. CDR3 length equals 11 residues. The DNA of the CDR3 is TGCAGCGTTGTGGGGGCCCCCGGAGTCCTCTTC. It encodes CSVVGAPGVLF.